This paragraph reports one T cell receptor beta chain. In its sample, this clone was seen a few times. Its antigen is currently not known. No much larger clonotype is one base removed from it; base qualities were not supplied. Participants in the prospective study were enrolled through a virtual design, were aged about 18 to 90 years, and lived in fewer than 30 United States geographic areas. In the prospective study, cohorts were assigned on the basis of participant-reported clinical history obtained from a screening survey and a study questionnaire. For ImmuneRACE Cohort 3, a participant was defined as recovered based on two consecutive negative NP/OP PCR tests, clearance by a healthcare professional, or resolution of symptoms. In the prospective study, mobile phlebotomists collected whole blood, serum and a nasopharyngeal or oropharyngeal swab from each participant. Participants in the prospective study had the option to provide additional blood draws and questionnaires over an approximately 2-month period. Before DNA extraction, prospective study blood samples were shipped either frozen or at room temperature.

Reading the germline V gene gives CDR1 MDHEN and CDR2 SYDVKM. The V end loses 2 bases and the J end loses 4 bases, and a stretch of 14 bases separates them. The CDR3 holds 16 amino acids from the cysteine to the phenylalanine. CDR3 DNA is the only sequence kept; it has 48 bases, read in frame from the first base. This sample was included in a study of blood T cell repertoires in COVID-19 (dated by TCRdb to about 2020). About the investigation overall: Samples covering the acute and convalescent phases of COVID-19 were provided by collaborators in the United States, Italy and Spain. Where available, HLA class I and class II types were taken from metadata supplied by the sample provider and were not determined by assay-based typing. The prospective study material was composed of cDNA or gDNA derived from T cells, B-cell-depleted T cells, or PBMCs. The repertoires were released in a freely available public database intended as a resource for research on the immune response to SARS-CoV-2. The dataset comprised deeply sampled blood TCRbeta repertoires from subjects exposed to, actively infected with, or recovered from COVID-19. The samples were drawn from the first 160 participants of the ongoing ImmuneRACE study and from about 1,200 subjects provided by 6 global collaborators. Sample metadata almost always included a de-identified subject ID, COVID-19 status, age in years and sex. Results and caveats for the whole study, not just this receptor: Clinical and demographic metadata were provided uncurated, with the amount varying by source and participant.

The immunoSEQ Assay, a bias-controlled multiplex PCR, was used to amplify TCRbeta CDR3 regions from genomic DNA. Under the source paper's analysis protocol: Within the assay, amplification of reference gene primers was used to estimate how many nucleated cells each sample contained. To quantify the absolute abundance of each unique TCRbeta CDR3 rearrangement, sequence reads were collapsed and filtered. For each sample, productive Simpson clonality was calculated as the square root of Simpson's diversity index over productive rearrangements. TCRdb took over this immuneACCESS table, retaining in-frame rearrangements with V and J assigned. Such tables are incomplete; in checked studies, under half of the missing clones stem from an unresolved V gene, and the remainder is unexplained. The V and J calls and clone size were taken over from that table, and D and trimming were inferred from the DNA. The sample records 250,000 to 300,000 clones, 80% to 95% of which are singletons. The leading ten clones occupy approximately 1.2% of the sample.

The sequence derives from a young woman who had recovered from COVID-19. Sequencing used PBMCs or T cells enriched from blood (not recorded which). The V and J segments used are TRBV28 and TRBJ2-2; the D gene is perhaps TRBD2, on 5 matching bases. The sequence in DNA is TGTGCCAGCAGTTTAGCTGGGAAGGGAGCCACCGGGGAGCTGTTTTTT. It codes for CASSLAGKGATGELFF.